The 8 T cell receptor beta chains given below trace back to one sample, sequenced in a study of naive and memory T cell subsets (dated by TCRdb to about 2017). Library generation was performed with UMI-ligation and nested PCR. For sequencing, an Illumina MiSeq was employed. To cover both TRBC1 and TRBC2, the beta constant-region primer consisted of an equimolar mix of two oligonucleotides. The raw public reads went through TCRdb reprocessing: fastp at Q25, MiXCR clone calling, in-frame beta chains kept. Each entry is one CDR3 protein sequence, shown with its most common DNA and genes. In this sample the table shows 23,000 or so distinct CDR3 sequences, 11% of which occur a single time. Around 18% of the sample is in the top ten clones. Input material: central memory CD8+ T cells from blood. According to the study, the label for this sample's cell subset or site signals: central memory, CD45RA- CD27+. These receptors came from a human donor in good health.

CDR3 bases: TGTGCCAGCAGCAGTCAGGGTTTGTGGAATGAGCAGTTCTTC. Translated, it gives CASSSQGLWNEQFF. The V and J genes are TRBV7-9 and TRBJ2-1; possible D gene TRBD1, 5 bases. V was trimmed by 5 bases and J by 7 bases, leaving 15 bases between them. Germline values: CDR1 SEHNR, CDR2 FQNEAQ (reference sequence). CDR3 size: 14 residues.

This clonotype was picked up a small number of times. The chain has TRBV2 and TRBJ2-7; maybe TRBD2 (5 bases). CDR1 is SNHLY and CDR2 is FYNNEI in the germline V gene. This CDR3 spans 17 amino acids. The germline V and J ends were trimmed by 0 bases and 0 bases, with 15 bases remaining between them. The CDR3 region has the DNA TGTGCCAGCAGTGAAGCGCTCGGGGAAGAACGCTCCTACGAGCAGTACTTC. As protein: CASSEALGEERSYEQYF.

In its sample, this clonotype ranks as medium-sized. J is TRBJ2-1 and V is TRBV3-1; D possibly corresponds to TRBD2 (6 bases). The CDR3 runs to 15 residues. Germline V lookup: CDR1 LGHDT, CDR2 YNNKEL (reference sequence). Trimming pared 3 bases from V and 9 bases from J, leaving 18 bases between. CDR3: CASSQGGARDVEQFF. As DNA, the CDR3 is TGTGCCAGCAGCCAGGGGGGTGCCCGGGATGTTGAGCAGTTCTTC.

The chain recombines TRBV7-2 with TRBJ2-6; D call uncertain. The germline V gene encodes CDR1 SGHTA and CDR2 FQGNSA. The CDR3 covers 15 residues. Trimming shortened V by 1 base and J by 2 bases, and 6 bases separated the two germline ends. CDR3 DNA sequence: TGTGCCAGCAGCTTAGTATCAGCTGGGGCCAACGTCCTGACTTTC. Translation: CASSLVSAGANVLTF.

This rearrangement joins TRBV5-1 to TRBJ2-2, with 7 bases that match TRBD2. The CDR3 runs 15 residues. From germline, CDR1 is SGHRS and CDR2 YFSETQ. Trimming at V came to 0 bases and at J to 5 bases, leaving 4 bases not matched to a gene. The CDR3 protein is CASSLDSSGTGELFF. CDR3 nucleotides: TGCGCCAGCAGCTTGGACAGTAGCGGGACCGGGGAGCTGTTTTTT.

The V gene is TRBV4-1, the J gene TRBJ1-3, with no clear D. Germline CDR1 reads MGHRA; CDR2 reads YSYEKL. This CDR3 contains 13 residues. V gave up 2 bases and J gave up 2 bases, with 4 bases separating them. CDR3 residues: CASSQSPGNTIYF. In DNA, the CDR3 is TGCGCCAGCAGCCAAAGTCCTGGAAACACCATATATTTT.

This clonotype was found many times. A much bigger clone sits one base away, suggesting this may be a read error. This chain uses TRBV29-1 with TRBJ2-1; the D is unclear. Germline-derived CDR1 and CDR2 are SQVTM and ANQGSEA. Trimming stripped 0 bases from V and 3 bases from J, with 3 bases between. The CDR3 sequence is 12 residues long. The CDR3 nucleotides are TGCAGCGTTGAAGACAGCTACAATGAGCAGTTCTTC. Its protein product is CSVEDSYNEQFF.

The rearrangement uses TRBV29-1 and TRBJ2-7; maybe TRBD2 (7 bases). The germline V gene has CDR1 SQVTM and CDR2 ANQGSEA. CDR3 size: 12 residues. Trimming stripped 2 bases from V and 5 bases from J, with 10 bases between. CDR3 sequence reads: CSVERGADEQYF. DNA for the CDR3: TGCAGCGTTGAACGGGGGGCCGACGAGCAGTACTTC.